A single sample is the source of the 23 T cell receptor beta chains below, sequenced in a study of cytomegalovirus exposure and HLA in healthy donors. Use of 60 Vbeta and 13 Jbeta primers characterized the PCR. The assay was immunoSEQ multiplex PCR, and TCRdb's table has in-frame clones only and misses some. The data contain approximately 110,000 clones, just under 75% of them singletons. The sample consisted of PBMCs. The source is a man aged 55 to 70 in good health and CMV-seropositive.

The chain employs TRBV6-6 and TRBJ2-5, with a weak D call TRBD1 (6 bases). Germline V lookup: CDR1 MNHNY, CDR2 SVGAGI (reference sequence). Trimming removed 5 bases at V and 5 bases at J, with 9 bases between. The CDR3 contains 12 residues. This CDR3 reads CASSQGYETQYF. For the CDR3, the DNA is TGTGCCAGCAGTCAGGGGTATGAGACCCAGTACTTC.

V gene TRBV28 combines with J gene TRBJ2-4; 8 bases agree with TRBD2. The V segment lost 6 bases and the J segment 4 bases; nucleotides outside the gene matches: 11. The CDR3 loop spans 16 amino acids. The germline V gene has CDR1 MDHEN and CDR2 SYDVKM. The CDR3: CASRSLGGALKNIQYF. For the CDR3, the DNA is TGTGCCAGCAGAAGCCTCGGGGGGGCCCTTAAAAACATTCAGTACTTC.

The chain carries TRBV6-5 and TRBJ2-2; unclear D gene. This CDR3 has 12 amino acids. The germline gives CDR1 MNHEY, CDR2 SVGAGI. V gave up 6 bases and J gave up 6 bases, with 8 bases separating them. CDR3 in DNA: TGTGCCAGCAGCCTTTTTCCCGGGGAGCTGTTTTTT. Its protein is CASSLFPGELFF.

This rearrangement joins TRBV28 to TRBJ2-5, with a weak D call TRBD2 (6 bases). This CDR3 has 15 residues. The germline CDR1 and CDR2 sequences are MDHEN and SYDVKM. Trimming removed 5 bases from V and 1 base from J, with 14 bases in between. This CDR3 reads CASSLVRRGQETQYF. In DNA, the CDR3 is TGTGCCAGCAGTCTCGTTCGGAGGGGCCAAGAGACCCAGTACTTC.

This rearrangement joins TRBV2 to TRBJ2-3; TRBD2 aligns across 9 bases. Trimming at V came to 4 bases and at J to 6 bases, leaving 2 bases not matched to a gene. The length of the CDR3 is 13 residues. Germline V gene data show CDR1 as SNHLY and CDR2 as FYNNEI. As DNA, the CDR3 is TGTGCCAGCAGTGGCGGGGGGGCGGATACGCAGTATTTT. Its protein product is CASSGGGADTQYF.

The chain carries TRBV7-9 and TRBJ2-4; D is possibly TRBD2 (7 bases). The CDR3 length is 14 residues. CDR1 SEHNR and CDR2 FQNEAQ come from the germline V gene (reference sequence). CDR3 bases: TGTTCCGTTAAGGAGGGGGGGGGCAAAAACATTCAGTACTTC. Residues: CSVKEGGGKNIQYF.

The rearrangement uses TRBV7-9 and TRBJ2-7; perhaps TRBD2 as D (5 bases). V lost 4 bases to trimming and J lost 3 bases, with 10 bases between them. CDR1 and CDR2 from the germline V gene are SEHNR and FQNEAQ (reference sequence). The CDR3 sequence is 13 residues long. CDR3 sequence reads: CASSSTRDYEQYF. CDR3 bases: TGTGCCAGCAGCTCAACTAGGGACTACGAGCAGTACTTC.

This clone was detected a few times. The chain recombines TRBV28 with TRBJ2-1; D possibly corresponds to TRBD2 (5 bases). The germline V gene encodes CDR1 MDHEN and CDR2 SYDVKM. The CDR3 is made up of 12 amino acids. The V and J ends lost 3 bases and 8 bases respectively, with 8 bases between them. CDR3 nucleotide sequence: TGTGCCAGCAGTTTGGCGGAGGATGAGCAGTTCTTC. Its protein is CASSLAEDEQFF.

The genes are TRBV29-1 and TRBJ1-1; weak D call: TRBD1 (5 bases). Germline V gene data show CDR1 as SQVTM and CDR2 as ANQGSEA. The CDR3 sequence is 13 residues long. The V and J ends lost 6 bases and 5 bases respectively, with 16 bases between them. The CDR3 spells CSVCRGAGTEAFF. The CDR3 DNA is TGCAGCGTGTGCCGCGGGGCAGGGACTGAAGCTTTCTTT.

The rearrangement uses TRBV19 and TRBJ1-2, with D possibly matching TRBD1 (5 bases). This CDR3 is built from 15 residues. Germline CDR1 and CDR2: LNHDA and SQIVND (reference sequence). V was pared by 4 bases and J by 1 base, with 13 bases between. The CDR3 bases are TGTGCCAGTAGTACACCAGGGCTACTTAACTATGGCTACACCTTC. It specifies CASSTPGLLNYGYTF.

V and J are TRBV28 and TRBJ1-6; 8 bases align to TRBD1. Trimming took 6 bases from V and 9 from J; bases not matched to a gene: 10. CDR3 size: 15 residues. The germline CDR1 and CDR2 sequences are MDHEN and SYDVKM. The CDR3 DNA reads TGTGCCAGCAGCAGGGGGCTGGGGGGAACTTCACCCCTCCACTTT. Protein: CASSRGLGGTSPLHF.

This chain links TRBV11-2 with TRBJ1-2; the match to TRBD1 covers 7 bases. After removal of 0 bases from V and 7 bases from J, the junction contained 5 bases not matched to a gene. Per germline, CDR1 SGHAT and CDR2 FQNNGV. The CDR3 extends over 14 amino acids. DNA of the CDR3: TGTGCCAGCAGCTTAGATCGACAGGGAGGTGGCTACACCTTC. Translated: CASSLDRQGGGYTF.

V is TRBV5-1 and J is TRBJ2-3, with D possibly TRBD2 on 6 matching bases. Trimming took 4 bases from V and 6 from J, leaving 21 bases between them. In germline, CDR1 is SGHRS, CDR2 YFSETQ. This CDR3 spans 16 amino acids. CDR3 region: CASSAGGGGEVDTQYF. The CDR3 coding sequence is TGCGCCAGCAGCGCCGGCGGCGGTGGGGAGGTGGATACGCAGTATTTT.

The chain links TRBV19 to TRBJ2-2; tentative D call: TRBD2 (5 bases). Germline V CDR1 and CDR2: LNHDA, SQIVND (reference sequence). With 3 bases removed from V and 7 bases from J, the gap between germline ends came to 12 bases. The CDR3 contains 14 residues. For the CDR3, the DNA is TGTGCCAGTAGTATGATCTACCGGGACGGGGAGCTGTTTTTT. The encoded protein is CASSMIYRDGELFF.

The V gene is TRBV9, the J gene TRBJ2-5, with 9 positions matching TRBD1. The CDR3 totals 15 residues. Germline V gene lookup returns CDR1 SGDLS and CDR2 YYNGEE. J gave up 5 bases and V 0 bases, and 5 bases lay outside the gene matches. The CDR3 is CASSVAQGAWETQYF. CDR3 bases: TGTGCCAGCAGCGTAGCACAGGGGGCATGGGAGACCCAGTACTTC. The whole variable domain, filled in from reference TRBV9 and TRBJ2-5, reads DSGVTQTPKHLITATGQRVTLRCSPRSGDLSVYWYQQSLDQGLQFLIQYYNGEERAKGNILERFSAQQFPDLHSELNLSSLELGDSALYFCASSVAQGAWETQYFGPGTRLLVL.

The chain uses TRBV15 and TRBJ2-4, with D unresolved. The germline V gene has CDR1 LNHNV and CDR2 YYDKDF (reference sequence). The CDR3 has 16 amino acids. Deletions cut 4 bases from V and 7 bases from J, with 20 bases between. The CDR3 sequence is CATSITPGAGGNIQYF. The CDR3 DNA sequence: TGTGCCACCAGCATTACCCCTGGCGCAGGTGGGAACATTCAGTACTTC.

This clone was detected a few times. This sequence joins TRBV6-5 and TRBJ1-1; D uncertain. Per the germline V gene, CDR1 is MNHEY and CDR2 is SVGAGI. The CDR3 runs 13 residues. Deletions cut 4 bases from V and 3 bases from J, with 9 bases between. The CDR3 region is CASSFYRDTEAFF. CDR3 sequence (DNA): TGTGCCAGCAGTTTCTACAGAGACACTGAAGCTTTCTTT.

V and J are TRBV5-1 and TRBJ1-5; 7 nucleotides line up with TRBD1. The trim removed 4 bases at V and 7 bases at J, leaving 17 bases unmatched. CDR3 length: 17 amino acids. Germline V gene sequence: CDR1 SGHRS, CDR2 YFSETQ. CDR3 region: CASSPNMMGQGEQPQHF. The DNA for the CDR3 is TGCGCCAGCAGCCCGAACATGATGGGCCAGGGGGAACAGCCCCAGCATTTT.

V usage is TRBV28 and J usage is TRBJ2-2; TRBD1 matches at 7 bases. Germline CDR1 and CDR2: MDHEN and SYDVKM. The ends lost 7 bases at V and 2 bases at J; junction bases unmatched: 4. The CDR3 totals 14 residues. CDR3 residues: CASIEGGNTGELFF. The CDR3 DNA reads TGTGCCAGCATTGAAGGGGGCAACACCGGGGAGCTGTTTTTT.

This clone was seen a single time. This rearrangement joins TRBV5-1 to TRBJ1-5; no reliable D call. This CDR3 region has 14 residues. Trimming cost V 4 bases and J 3 bases, with 11 bases left between them. CDR1 is SGHRS and CDR2 is YFSETQ in the germline V gene. For the CDR3, the DNA is TGCGCCAGCAGCCCGGGAAGCAACAATCAGCCCCAGCATTTT. It is translated as CASSPGSNNQPQHF.

The chain employs TRBV7-3 and TRBJ2-7, with TRBD1 matching 9 bases. CDR3 length: 15 residues. CDR1 and CDR2 (germline): SGHTA, FQGTGA. V shed 3 bases, J shed 4 bases, and the junction held 7 bases outside the gene matches. The DNA for the CDR3 is TGTGCCAGCAGCTTCACCGGGACAGGGTATTACGAGCAGTACTTC. Its translation is CASSFTGTGYYEQYF.

The V and J genes are TRBV4-1 and TRBJ2-7; TRBD2 agrees at 9 bases. The CDR3 runs 15 residues. Per germline, CDR1 MGHRA and CDR2 YSYEKL. The V segment lost 4 bases and the J segment 3 bases; nucleotides outside the gene matches: 7. CDR3 protein: CASSRGGGDNYEQYF. CDR3 nucleotide sequence: TGCGCCAGCAGCCGCGGCGGGGGGGATAACTACGAGCAGTACTTC.

The chain has TRBV9 and TRBJ1-1, with no clear D. The CDR3 is made up of 16 amino acids. Germline-derived CDR1 and CDR2 are SGDLS and YYNGEE. The V end lost 0 bases, the J end lost 0 bases, and 12 bases lay between the germline ends. CDR3 sequence: CASSVAAASVNTEAFF. CDR3 nucleotide sequence: TGTGCCAGCAGCGTAGCAGCAGCTAGTGTGAACACTGAAGCTTTCTTT.